This T cell receptor beta chain was sequenced in a study of cytomegalovirus exposure and HLA in healthy donors. The overall study: The study placed 70% to 90% of its 398 genotyped donors in the Caucasian-associated ancestry cluster.

The PCR used 60 Vbeta and 13 Jbeta primers. Profiling relied on immunoSEQ multiplex PCR, and the TCRdb table lists in-frame clones only, not all of them. The sample has under 150,000 clones; over 70% are singletons. Germline-derived CDR1 and CDR2 are SEHNR and FQNEAQ (reference sequence). J lost 0 bases, V lost 5 bases, and 9 bases had no gene match. The CDR3 has 16 amino acids. Study outcomes and limitations: One cluster of highly shared sequence variants probably arose as a sequencing artifact. The authors listed some 150 TCR beta chains as cytomegalovirus-associated. Rates of TCR association differed by HLA locus in a later analysis, with DRB1 highest and HLA-C lowest.

Worth noting for this clone: The target antigen is unknown.

Sequenced sample: PBMCs. The chain has TRBV7-9 and TRBJ2-5, with 7 bases identical to TRBD2. The sequence was collected from a man aged 30 to 45 in good health and CMV-seronegative. CDR3 coding DNA: TGTGCCAGCAGCCTTCCTGAACTAGCGAACCAAGAGACCCAGTACTTC. It translates to CASSLPELANQETQYF. Using reference TRBV7-9 and TRBJ2-5 for the parts outside the CDR3, the full variable domain is DTGVSQNPRHKITKRGQNVTFRCDPISEHNRLYWYRQTLGQGPEFLTYFQNEAQLEKSRLLSDRFSAERPKGSFSTLEIQRTEQGDSAMYLCASSLPELANQETQYFGPGTRLLVL.